This is a list of T cell receptor beta chains from one sample in a study of cytomegalovirus exposure and HLA in healthy donors. TCRdb's table, derived via immunoSEQ multiplex PCR, lists solely in-frame clones and lacks some. The sample consists of some 150,000 clones, about 80% of them appearing once. The sequenced sample was PBMCs. The receptors stem from a woman between 25 and 40 years old in good health and CMV-seronegative. CDR3s include the opening cysteine and the closing phenylalanine or tryptophan. A D gene is named only where the DNA matches it firmly. Not every row has a clone size; where given, it reads once, few, many or a size class.

>.|.|TRBV6-1|TRBJ2-7
CASSRGSLYEQYF
TGTGCCAGCAGTCGCGGGTCGTTATACGAGCAGTACTTC
>.|.|TRBV7-9|TRBJ1-2
CASSFGTNNYGYTF
TGTGCCAGCAGCTTTGGGACAAATAACTATGGCTACACCTTC
>few|TRBD1|TRBV5-4|TRBJ1-1
CASSPNRGTVSTEAFF
TGTGCCAGCAGCCCGAACCGTGGGACAGTCTCCACTGAAGCTTTCTTT
>.|.|TRBV4-2|TRBJ2-7
CASSPIGEVQYF
TGTGCCAGCAGCCCGATCGGGGAAGTGCAGTACTTC
>.|.|TRBV5-6|TRBJ1-2
CASSFGQGGYTF
TGTGCCAGCAGCTTTGGGCAGGGGGGCTACACCTTC
>.|TRBD1|TRBV29-1|TRBJ2-7
CSVGGQGLYEQYF
TGCAGCGTTGGGGGACAGGGACTATACGAGCAGTACTTC
>.|.|TRBV19|TRBJ1-1
CASSIPGSGTEAFF
TGTGCCAGTAGTATACCGGGAAGTGGGACTGAAGCTTTCTTT
>.|.|TRBV5-6|TRBJ2-7
CASSTLTGGGYDEQYF
TGTGCCAGCAGCACCCTGACAGGTGGTGGCTACGACGAGCAGTACTTC
>once|.|TRBV5-1|TRBJ2-7
CASSSTTYEQYF
TGCGCCAGCAGTAGTACCACCTACGAGCAGTACTTC
>.|TRBD1|TRBV6-1|TRBJ1-1
CASTPGQENTEAFF
TGTGCCAGCACCCCGGGACAGGAGAACACTGAAGCTTTCTTT
>.|TRBD2|TRBV7-9|TRBJ2-5
CASSSDGRLAGATRETQYF
TGTGCCAGCAGCTCCGATGGGCGTCTAGCGGGAGCTACCAGAGAGACCCAGTACTTC
>.|TRBD2|TRBV7-3|TRBJ2-2
CASSFRTSGSTGELFF
TGTGCCAGCAGCTTCCGGACTAGCGGGTCCACCGGGGAGCTGTTTTTT
>.|TRBD1|TRBV5-1|TRBJ1-5
CASSLGDRGFGMDQPQHF
TGCGCCAGCAGCTTGGGAGACAGGGGGTTTGGTATGGATCAGCCCCAGCATTTT
>few|TRBD2|TRBV7-2|TRBJ2-1
CASSLALGTSGGPSSYNEQFF
TGTGCCAGCAGCTTAGCGCTAGGGACTAGCGGGGGCCCGAGCTCCTACAATGAGCAGTTCTTC
>.|TRBD1|TRBV9|TRBJ2-1
CASSAPGTGGYNEQFF
TGTGCCAGCAGCGCCCCCGGGACAGGTGGCTACAATGAGCAGTTCTTC
>once|.|TRBV11-2|TRBJ1-2
CASSTYRVAGYTF
TGTGCCAGCAGCACATACAGGGTGGCTGGCTACACCTTC
>once|TRBD2|TRBV9|TRBJ2-3
CASSGRVTSGPTDTQYF
TGTGCCAGCAGCGGGCGGGTGACTAGCGGCCCCACAGATACGCAGTATTTT
>once|.|TRBV12-5|TRBJ2-1
CASGLDFGDEQFF
TGTGCTAGTGGTTTGGACTTCGGGGATGAGCAGTTCTTC
>.|TRBD1|TRBV19|TRBJ1-5
CASTGTGGQPQHF
TGTGCCAGTACCGGGACAGGGGGCCAGCCCCAGCATTTT
>.|TRBD1|TRBV19|TRBJ1-4
CASSQQGGNEKLFF
TGTGCCAGTAGCCAACAGGGGGGGAATGAAAAACTGTTTTTT
>few|TRBD2|TRBV7-6|TRBJ2-7
CASSLPSGAGEQYF
TGTGCCAGCAGCTTACCTAGCGGGGCAGGCGAGCAGTACTTC
>.|TRBD1|TRBV7-3|TRBJ1-1
CASSMTGYTEAFF
TGTGCCAGCAGCATGACAGGGTACACTGAAGCTTTCTTT
>few|TRBD1|TRBV29-1|TRBJ1-2
CSVEKAQGENGYTF
TGCAGCGTTGAAAAAGCCCAGGGGGAAAATGGCTACACCTTC
>.|TRBD1|TRBV29-1|TRBJ2-3
CSVVGQGTDTQYF
TGCAGCGTTGTCGGACAGGGGACAGATACGCAGTATTTT
>once|.|TRBV30|TRBJ1-2
CAWSTSRGGYTF
TGTGCCTGGAGTACCTCCAGGGGTGGCTACACCTTC
>.|.|TRBV19|TRBJ2-5
CASSTREVQETQYF
TGTGCCAGTAGTACCAGGGAAGTCCAAGAGACCCAGTACTTC
>.|TRBD2|TRBV11-2|TRBJ2-7
CASSAGLAGSYEQYF
TGTGCCAGCAGCGCGGGACTAGCGGGGTCCTACGAGCAGTACTTC
>.|.|TRBV27|TRBJ2-1
CASSLADSYNEQFF
TGTGCCAGCAGTTTAGCGGACTCCTACAATGAGCAGTTCTTC
>.|.|TRBV5-1|TRBJ1-2
CASSLDAANYGYTF
TGCGCCAGCAGCTTGGACGCAGCTAACTATGGCTACACCTTC
>few|.|TRBV7-2|TRBJ2-2
CASSPITRTGELFF
TGTGCCAGCAGCCCCATAACCCGGACCGGGGAGCTGTTTTTT
>.|TRBD2|TRBV27|TRBJ2-7
CASSGQRTSGFSYEQYF
TGTGCCAGCAGTGGTCAACGGACTAGCGGATTCTCCTACGAGCAGTACTTC
>.|TRBD1|TRBV14|TRBJ1-4
CASSQLQGVGEKLFF
TGTGCCAGCAGCCAACTACAGGGGGTCGGTGAAAAACTGTTTTTT
>.|TRBD1|TRBV27|TRBJ1-1
CASSSEGARTEAFF
TGTGCCAGCAGTTCGGAGGGGGCGCGCACTGAAGCTTTCTTT
>.|.|TRBV18|TRBJ1-1
CASSPARPGMNTEAFF
TGTGCCAGCTCACCAGCTCGGCCGGGAATGAACACTGAAGCTTTCTTT
>.|.|TRBV7-7|TRBJ2-2
CASSERERTGELFF
TGTGCCAGCAGCGAGAGGGAGAGGACCGGGGAGCTGTTTTTT
>.|TRBD1|TRBV2|TRBJ2-1
CASSWTGANEQFF
TGTGCCAGCAGTTGGACAGGGGCTAATGAGCAGTTCTTC
>.|.|TRBV27|TRBJ1-1
CASSLAGRWTEAFF
TGTGCCAGCAGTTTAGCGGGTCGGTGGACTGAAGCTTTCTTT
>.|.|TRBV5-1|TRBJ2-3
CASSSRPGKSTDTQYF
TGCGCCAGCAGCTCCCGACCAGGGAAAAGCACAGATACGCAGTATTTT
>.|TRBD1|TRBV7-9|TRBJ1-1
CASSFTGAITEAFF
TGTGCCAGCAGCTTTACAGGGGCGATAACTGAAGCTTTCTTT
>.|.|TRBV4-1|TRBJ2-1
CASSLDTYSYNEQFF
TGCGCCAGCAGCCTAGACACCTACTCCTACAATGAGCAGTTCTTC
>.|TRBD1|TRBV29-1|TRBJ2-7
CSARTGEKYEQYF
TGCAGCGCCCGGACAGGGGAAAAGTACGAGCAGTACTTC
>.|TRBD1|TRBV27|TRBJ1-5
CASSLTGQGVGKGNQPQHF
TGTGCCAGCAGTCTGACGGGACAGGGGGTGGGTAAGGGCAATCAGCCCCAGCATTTT
>.|.|TRBV7-2|TRBJ1-2
CASSLGRGRTVGYTF
TGTGCCAGCAGCCTCGGCAGGGGCCGGACTGTCGGCTACACCTTC
>.|TRBD2|TRBV30|TRBJ2-1
CAWGSGGYNEQFF
TGTGCCTGGGGTAGCGGGGGATACAATGAGCAGTTCTTC
>.|.|TRBV20-1|TRBJ1-2
CSARDTSGYTF
TGCAGTGCTAGAGACACAAGTGGCTACACCTTC